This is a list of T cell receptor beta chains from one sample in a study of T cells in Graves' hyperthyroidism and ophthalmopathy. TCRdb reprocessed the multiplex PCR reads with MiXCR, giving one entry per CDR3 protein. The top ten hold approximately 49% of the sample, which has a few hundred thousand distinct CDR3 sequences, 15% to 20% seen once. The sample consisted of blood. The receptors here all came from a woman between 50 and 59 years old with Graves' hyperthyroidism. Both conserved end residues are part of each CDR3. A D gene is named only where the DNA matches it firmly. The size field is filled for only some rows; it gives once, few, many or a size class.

CDR3aa: CASSSGTIDGYTF
CDR3nt: TGTGCCAGCAGCTCCGGTACTATCGATGGCTACACCTTC
d_gene: -
j_gene: TRBJ1-2
abundance: few
v_gene: TRBV7-9

CDR3aa: CTSSRHGGVLGEQYF
CDR3nt: TGTACCAGCAGCCGACACGGGGGGGTCCTAGGAGAGCAGTACTTC
d_gene: TRBD2
j_gene: TRBJ2-7
abundance: -
v_gene: TRBV5-8

CDR3aa: CASSEDSYTEAFF
CDR3nt: TGTGCCAGCAGTGAGGACAGCTACACTGAAGCTTTCTTT
d_gene: -
j_gene: TRBJ1-1
abundance: -
v_gene: TRBV25-1

CDR3aa: CASSTTRGTGGGGIKNTEAFF
CDR3nt: TGTGCCAGCAGCACGACGCGGGGAACAGGGGGCGGAGGAATAAAGAACACTGAAGCTTTCTTT
d_gene: TRBD1
j_gene: TRBJ1-1
abundance: few
v_gene: TRBV12-3/TRBV12-4

CDR3aa: CASSEADPLGPRYRNQPQHF
CDR3nt: TGTGCCAGCAGTGAAGCGGACCCCTTGGGCCCCCGATATCGCAATCAGCCCCAGCATTTT
d_gene: -
j_gene: TRBJ1-5
abundance: few
v_gene: TRBV7-8

CDR3aa: CSVVRQENTEAFF
CDR3nt: TGCAGCGTTGTACGTCAGGAGAACACTGAAGCTTTCTTT
d_gene: -
j_gene: TRBJ1-1
abundance: -
v_gene: TRBV29-1

CDR3aa: CASSLYRGDRATEAFF
CDR3nt: TGTGCCAGCAGTTTATATAGGGGGGATAGGGCCACTGAAGCTTTCTTT
d_gene: -
j_gene: TRBJ1-1
abundance: -
v_gene: TRBV27

CDR3aa: CAWSHQTGGNTEAFF
CDR3nt: TGTGCCTGGAGTCACCAAACAGGGGGGAACACTGAAGCTTTCTTT
d_gene: TRBD1
j_gene: TRBJ1-1
abundance: many
v_gene: TRBV30

CDR3aa: CASSLPADTQYF
CDR3nt: TGTGCCAGCAGCCTTCCCGCGGATACGCAGTATTTT
d_gene: -
j_gene: TRBJ2-3
abundance: many
v_gene: TRBV11-1

CDR3aa: CASSLEGVVRGPDTQYF
CDR3nt: TGTGCCAGCAGTTTAGAGGGGGTGGTCAGGGGTCCAGATACGCAGTATTTT
d_gene: -
j_gene: TRBJ2-3
abundance: many
v_gene: TRBV12-3/TRBV12-4

CDR3aa: CASSPSRDRREIRGNTIYF
CDR3nt: TGTGCCAGCAGCCCCAGCCGGGACAGAAGAGAAATTAGAGGAAACACCATATATTTT
d_gene: TRBD1
j_gene: TRBJ1-3
abundance: -
v_gene: TRBV12-3/TRBV12-4

CDR3aa: CASGRGFGGETQYF
CDR3nt: TGTGCCAGCGGCAGGGGATTCGGGGGAGAGACCCAGTACTTC
d_gene: -
j_gene: TRBJ2-5
abundance: many
v_gene: TRBV2

CDR3aa: CASSARQGGNQPQHF
CDR3nt: TGTGCCAGCAGTGCCCGACAGGGTGGCAATCAGCCCCAGCATTTT
d_gene: TRBD1
j_gene: TRBJ1-5
abundance: -
v_gene: TRBV28

CDR3aa: CASSIGVTNTEAFF
CDR3nt: TGTGCCAGTAGTATTGGGGTAACTAACACTGAAGCTTTCTTT
d_gene: -
j_gene: TRBJ1-1
abundance: few
v_gene: TRBV19

CDR3aa: CSVRDSGSGDGYTF
CDR3nt: TGCAGCGTTCGTGATAGCGGTAGTGGGGATGGCTACACCTTC
d_gene: -
j_gene: TRBJ1-2
abundance: -
v_gene: TRBV29-1

CDR3aa: CASSFGIRTYYGYTF
CDR3nt: TGTGCCAGCAGTTTCGGAATTAGGACCTACTATGGCTACACCTTC
d_gene: -
j_gene: TRBJ1-2
abundance: many
v_gene: TRBV28

CDR3aa: CASSELAGGPYEQYF
CDR3nt: TGTGCCAGCAGCGAACTAGCGGGAGGGCCCTACGAGCAGTACTTC
d_gene: TRBD2
j_gene: TRBJ2-7
abundance: -
v_gene: TRBV5-8

CDR3aa: CASSLYGGPGYEQYF
CDR3nt: TGTGCCAGCAGCTTATACGGGGGCCCTGGGTACGAGCAGTACTTC
d_gene: -
j_gene: TRBJ2-7
abundance: -
v_gene: TRBV7-3

CDR3aa: CSARDMNTEAFF
CDR3nt: TGCAGTGCTAGAGACATGAACACTGAAGCTTTCTTT
d_gene: -
j_gene: TRBJ1-1
abundance: few
v_gene: TRBV20-1

CDR3aa: CAWKWQAGYGYTF
CDR3nt: TGTGCCTGGAAGTGGCAGGCGGGCTATGGCTACACCTTC
d_gene: -
j_gene: TRBJ1-2
abundance: many
v_gene: TRBV30

CDR3aa: CATRGGPTYEQYF
CDR3nt: TGTGCCACCAGGGGGGGGCCTACCTACGAGCAGTACTTC
d_gene: -
j_gene: TRBJ2-7
abundance: -
v_gene: TRBV28

CDR3aa: CSAREIGTGGRELFF
CDR3nt: TGCAGTGCTAGAGAAATCGGGACAGGGGGCCGGGAGCTGTTTTTT
d_gene: TRBD1
j_gene: TRBJ2-2
abundance: many
v_gene: TRBV20-1

CDR3aa: CAWGFASNQPQHF
CDR3nt: TGTGCCTGGGGGTTTGCTAGCAATCAGCCCCAGCATTTT
d_gene: -
j_gene: TRBJ1-5
abundance: many
v_gene: TRBV30

CDR3aa: CASSLTPSSGANVLTF
CDR3nt: TGCGCCAGCAGCTTAACACCCAGCTCTGGGGCCAACGTCCTGACTTTC
d_gene: -
j_gene: TRBJ2-6
abundance: many
v_gene: TRBV5-1

CDR3aa: CASSTRQGGSYNSPLHF
CDR3nt: TGTGCCAGCAGCACCCGACAGGGAGGCTCCTATAATTCACCCCTCCACTTT
d_gene: TRBD1
j_gene: TRBJ1-6
abundance: -
v_gene: TRBV3-1

CDR3aa: CSVPGRSGNTIYF
CDR3nt: TGCAGTGTTCCAGGGAGGTCTGGAAACACCATATATTTT
d_gene: -
j_gene: TRBJ1-3
abundance: -
v_gene: TRBV20-1

CDR3aa: CASSQGGGEYEQYF
CDR3nt: TGTGCCAGCAGCCAGGGAGGAGGGGAGTACGAGCAGTACTTC
d_gene: -
j_gene: TRBJ2-7
abundance: few
v_gene: TRBV13

CDR3aa: CASRLLDHKRGTGELFF
CDR3nt: TGCGCCAGCAGGTTATTGGACCACAAACGCGGCACCGGGGAGCTGTTTTTT
d_gene: -
j_gene: TRBJ2-2
abundance: -
v_gene: TRBV5-1

CDR3aa: CASSSLAGRAQYF
CDR3nt: TGTGCCAGCAGCTCCCTGGCGGGCAGGGCGCAGTATTTT
d_gene: -
j_gene: TRBJ2-3
abundance: few
v_gene: TRBV2

CDR3aa: CSARDPTQGGGSINSPLHF
CDR3nt: TGCAGTGCTAGAGATCCCACTCAGGGGGGTGGCAGTATTAATTCACCCCTCCACTTT
d_gene: TRBD1
j_gene: TRBJ1-6
abundance: many
v_gene: TRBV20-1

CDR3aa: CASSFEGFGQPQHF
CDR3nt: TGTGCCAGCAGTTTTGAGGGGTTTGGGCAGCCCCAGCATTTT
d_gene: -
j_gene: TRBJ1-5
abundance: few
v_gene: TRBV28

CDR3aa: CASSLGGGDEEQYF
CDR3nt: TGTGCCAGCAGCTTAGGGGGCGGGGATGAGGAGCAGTACTTC
d_gene: -
j_gene: TRBJ2-7
abundance: -
v_gene: TRBV7-9

CDR3aa: CASSSRGGVNEQFF
CDR3nt: TGTGCCAGTAGTTCCCGGGGGGGGGTCAATGAGCAGTTCTTC
d_gene: TRBD2
j_gene: TRBJ2-1
abundance: -
v_gene: TRBV19

CDR3aa: CASSVDGREETQYF
CDR3nt: TGTGCCAGCAGCGTAGACGGGCGGGAGGAGACCCAGTACTTC
d_gene: TRBD2
j_gene: TRBJ2-5
abundance: -
v_gene: TRBV9

CDR3aa: CASSFRPGVTNTEAFF
CDR3nt: TGCGCCAGCAGCTTTAGGCCGGGAGTAACGAACACTGAAGCTTTCTTT
d_gene: -
j_gene: TRBJ1-1
abundance: many
v_gene: TRBV5-1

CDR3aa: CAFALRLSDNEQFF
CDR3nt: TGTGCCTTCGCCCTCCGATTAAGCGACAATGAGCAGTTCTTC
d_gene: -
j_gene: TRBJ2-1
abundance: few
v_gene: TRBV30

CDR3aa: CSAPGSGDSTDTQYF
CDR3nt: TGCAGTGCCCCTGGTAGCGGGGATAGCACAGATACGCAGTATTTT
d_gene: TRBD2
j_gene: TRBJ2-3
abundance: many
v_gene: TRBV20-1

CDR3aa: CASSTNLGNTEAFF
CDR3nt: TGTGCCAGCAGTACCAACCTTGGGAACACTGAAGCTTTCTTT
d_gene: -
j_gene: TRBJ1-1
abundance: -
v_gene: TRBV7-9

CDR3aa: CASSLEGRGAATNEKLFF
CDR3nt: TGTGCCAGCAGCTTAGAAGGCAGGGGGGCTGCAACTAATGAAAAACTGTTTTTT
d_gene: TRBD1
j_gene: TRBJ1-4
abundance: -
v_gene: TRBV7-8

CDR3aa: CASSYRPRTGTEAFF
CDR3nt: TGTGCCAGCAGTTACCGACCAAGGACAGGGACTGAAGCTTTCTTT
d_gene: TRBD1
j_gene: TRBJ1-1
abundance: many
v_gene: TRBV6-5

CDR3aa: CASSQVGTGYGYTF
CDR3nt: TGCGCCAGCAGCCAAGTTGGGACAGGGTATGGCTACACCTTC
d_gene: TRBD1
j_gene: TRBJ1-2
abundance: -
v_gene: TRBV4-1

CDR3aa: CSVGAGGADTDTQYF
CDR3nt: TGCAGCGTTGGAGCCGGCGGGGCGGACACAGATACGCAGTATTTT
d_gene: -
j_gene: TRBJ2-3
abundance: -
v_gene: TRBV29-1

CDR3aa: CASSLTTGELFF
CDR3nt: TGTGCCAGCAGCTTAACGACCGGGGAGCTGTTTTTT
d_gene: -
j_gene: TRBJ2-2
abundance: few
v_gene: TRBV7-9

CDR3aa: CASSQDSAGGAFF
CDR3nt: TGTGCCAGCAGCCAAGATTCGGCAGGGGGAGCTTTCTTT
d_gene: TRBD1
j_gene: TRBJ1-1
abundance: -
v_gene: TRBV11-2

CDR3aa: CASSFQGAGYTF
CDR3nt: TGTGCCAGCAGTTTCCAGGGAGCCGGCTACACCTTC
d_gene: -
j_gene: TRBJ1-2
abundance: -
v_gene: TRBV28

CDR3aa: CASSLVRYSNQPQHF
CDR3nt: TGTGCCAGCAGTTTAGTCAGATATAGCAATCAGCCCCAGCATTTT
d_gene: -
j_gene: TRBJ1-5
abundance: many
v_gene: TRBV12-3/TRBV12-4

CDR3aa: CSARPDGNTEAFF
CDR3nt: TGCAGTGCTAGACCAGACGGGAACACTGAAGCTTTCTTT
d_gene: -
j_gene: TRBJ1-1
abundance: many
v_gene: TRBV20-1

CDR3aa: CASSPGEGYTF
CDR3nt: TGTGCCAGCAGTCCGGGGGAGGGCTACACCTTC
d_gene: -
j_gene: TRBJ1-2
abundance: few
v_gene: TRBV6-1

CDR3aa: CASSLGVGLGYNEQFF
CDR3nt: TGTGCCAGCAGCTTAGGGGTGGGACTAGGGTACAATGAGCAGTTCTTC
d_gene: TRBD2
j_gene: TRBJ2-1
abundance: -
v_gene: TRBV7-2

CDR3aa: CASSFLLAGADTQYF
CDR3nt: TGTGCCAGCAGTTTCCTACTAGCGGGAGCAGATACGCAGTATTTT
d_gene: TRBD2
j_gene: TRBJ2-3
abundance: many
v_gene: TRBV12-3/TRBV12-4

CDR3aa: CAWSVGRITEAFF
CDR3nt: TGTGCCTGGAGTGTAGGGCGAATAACTGAAGCTTTCTTT
d_gene: -
j_gene: TRBJ1-1
abundance: many
v_gene: TRBV30

CDR3aa: CASSSPGTSGAKTGNEQFF
CDR3nt: TGTGCCAGCAGTTCGCCCGGGACTAGCGGGGCAAAAACGGGAAATGAGCAGTTCTTC
d_gene: TRBD2
j_gene: TRBJ2-1
abundance: few
v_gene: TRBV12-3/TRBV12-4

CDR3aa: CANTPQNSGANVLTF
CDR3nt: TGTGCCAACACCCCTCAGAACTCTGGGGCCAATGTCCTGACTTTC
d_gene: -
j_gene: TRBJ2-6
abundance: few
v_gene: TRBV28

CDR3aa: CASTISGLAGGTQYF
CDR3nt: TGTGCCAGCACTATTTCCGGACTAGCGGGGGGTACGCAGTATTTT
d_gene: TRBD2
j_gene: TRBJ2-3
abundance: many
v_gene: TRBV2